This T cell receptor (beta chain) was profiled in a study of blood T cell repertoires in COVID-19. About the study: Spain, Italy and the United States supplied samples that represented acute and convalescent COVID-19. Sample material is recorded as cDNA or gDNA derived from T cells, B-cell-depleted T cells, or PBMCs.

The authors' processing: Nucleated cell counts were estimated from reference gene primer amplification. The protocol was immunoSEQ multiplex PCR, while the TCRdb copy is restricted to in-frame clones and leaves out a portion. That table supplies the V and J calls and clone size; D and trimming were determined from the DNA. The table shows 360,000 or so clones, with around 87% occurring only once. The CDR3 is 15 amino acids. Trimming left V 7 bases short and J 2 bases short, with 12 bases between. CDR1 MDHEN and CDR2 SYDVKM come from the germline V gene. The gene calls are TRBV28 and TRBJ1-6; maybe TRBD1 (6 bases). Sequences were obtained from peripheral blood. The receptor comes from a man aged 18 to 29 with active or convalescent COVID-19. This chain's CDR3 is CASKGGGAYNSPLHF. In DNA form, the CDR3 reads TGTGCCAGCAAGGGGGGGGGCGCCTATAATTCACCCCTCCACTTT.